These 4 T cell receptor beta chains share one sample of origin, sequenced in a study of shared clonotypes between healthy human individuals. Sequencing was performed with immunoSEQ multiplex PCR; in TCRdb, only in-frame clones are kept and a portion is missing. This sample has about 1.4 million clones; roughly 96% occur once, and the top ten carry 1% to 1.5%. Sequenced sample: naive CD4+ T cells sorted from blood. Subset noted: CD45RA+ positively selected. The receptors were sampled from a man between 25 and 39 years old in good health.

In nucleotides, the CDR3 is TGTGCCAGCAGTTTAAAACCCCCAGGACTAGCGGGAGTGGCCTACGAGCAGTACTTC. Translation gives CASSLKPPGLAGVAYEQYF. This chain links TRBV27 with TRBJ2-7; 13 bases are shared with TRBD2. The CDR3 has 19 residues. The germline gives CDR1 MNHEY, CDR2 SMNVEV (reference sequence). Trimming cost V 2 bases and J 2 bases; bases outside gene matches: 12.

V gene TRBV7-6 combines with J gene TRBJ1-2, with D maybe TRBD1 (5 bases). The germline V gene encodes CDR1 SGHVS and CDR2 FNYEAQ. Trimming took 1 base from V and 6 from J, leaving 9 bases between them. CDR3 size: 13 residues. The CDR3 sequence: CASSLGRDHGYTF. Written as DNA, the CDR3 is TGTGCCAGCAGCTTAGGGCGGGACCATGGCTACACCTTC.

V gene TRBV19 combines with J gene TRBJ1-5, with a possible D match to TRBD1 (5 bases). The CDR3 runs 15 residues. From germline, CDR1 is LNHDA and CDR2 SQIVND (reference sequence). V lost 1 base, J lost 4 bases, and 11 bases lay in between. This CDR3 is CASSIVWGGNQPQHF. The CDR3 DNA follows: TGTGCCAGTAGTATAGTTTGGGGCGGGAATCAGCCCCAGCATTTT.

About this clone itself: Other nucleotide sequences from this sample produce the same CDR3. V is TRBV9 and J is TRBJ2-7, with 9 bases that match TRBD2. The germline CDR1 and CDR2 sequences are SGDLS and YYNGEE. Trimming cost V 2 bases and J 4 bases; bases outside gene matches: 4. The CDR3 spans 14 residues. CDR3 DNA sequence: TGTGCCAGCAGCGTGGGACTAGCAGTGTACGAGCAGTACTTC. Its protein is CASSVGLAVYEQYF.